This T cell receptor (beta chain) is drawn from a study of shared clonotypes between healthy human individuals. Study in general: For every donor, three CD4 naive, three CD4 memory, two CD8 naive and one CD8 memory plates were used.

Method: immunoSEQ multiplex PCR; TCRdb's copy keeps in-frame clones and lacks some. This table holds about 1.5 million clones, 98% found once. CD45RA-negative memory and CD45RA+ naive subsets were split from the CD4+ cells. The sample comprised naive CD4+ T cells sorted from blood. Subset described: CD45RA+ positively selected. The receptor was derived from a man aged 25 to 40 in good health.

CDR3 sequence (DNA): TGTGCCAGCTCACCAGAGACAGGGGGGTACAATGAGCAGTTCTTC. Protein: CASSPETGGYNEQFF. The rearrangement joins TRBV18 to TRBJ2-1; the match to TRBD1 covers 9 bases. Germline CDR1 and CDR2: KGHSH and LQKENI. The CDR3 sequence is 15 residues long. V dropped 2 bases and J dropped 4; count of bases not matched to a gene: 3.